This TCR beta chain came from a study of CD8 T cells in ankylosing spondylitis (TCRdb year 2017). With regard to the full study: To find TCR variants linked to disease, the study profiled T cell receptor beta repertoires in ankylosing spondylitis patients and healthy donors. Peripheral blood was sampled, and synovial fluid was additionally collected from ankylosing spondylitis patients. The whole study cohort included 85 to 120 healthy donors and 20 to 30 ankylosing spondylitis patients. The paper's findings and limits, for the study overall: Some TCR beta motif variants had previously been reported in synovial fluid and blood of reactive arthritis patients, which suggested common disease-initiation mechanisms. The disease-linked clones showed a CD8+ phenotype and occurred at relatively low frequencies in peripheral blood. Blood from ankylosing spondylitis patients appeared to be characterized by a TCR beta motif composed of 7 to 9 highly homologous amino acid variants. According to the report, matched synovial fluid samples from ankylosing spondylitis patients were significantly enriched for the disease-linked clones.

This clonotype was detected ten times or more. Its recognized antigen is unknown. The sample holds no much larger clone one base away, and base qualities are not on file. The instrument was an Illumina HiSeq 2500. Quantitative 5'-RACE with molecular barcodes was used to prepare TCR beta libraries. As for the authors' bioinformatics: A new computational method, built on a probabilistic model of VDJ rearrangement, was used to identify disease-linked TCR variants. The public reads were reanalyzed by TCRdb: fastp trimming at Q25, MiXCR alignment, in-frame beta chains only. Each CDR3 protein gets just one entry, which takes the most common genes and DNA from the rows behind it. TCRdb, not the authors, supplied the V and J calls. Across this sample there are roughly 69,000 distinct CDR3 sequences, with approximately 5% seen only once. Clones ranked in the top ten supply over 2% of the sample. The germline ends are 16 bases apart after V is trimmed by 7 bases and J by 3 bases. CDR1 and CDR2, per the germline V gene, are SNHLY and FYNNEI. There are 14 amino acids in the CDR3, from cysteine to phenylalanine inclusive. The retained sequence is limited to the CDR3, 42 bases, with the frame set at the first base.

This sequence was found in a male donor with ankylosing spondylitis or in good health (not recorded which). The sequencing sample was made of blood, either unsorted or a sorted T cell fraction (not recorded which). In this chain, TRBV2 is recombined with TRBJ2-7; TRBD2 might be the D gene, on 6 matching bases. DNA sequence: TGTGCCAGCACCACCGGGACTGAAATCTACGAGCAGTACTTC. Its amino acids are CASTTGTEIYEQYF.